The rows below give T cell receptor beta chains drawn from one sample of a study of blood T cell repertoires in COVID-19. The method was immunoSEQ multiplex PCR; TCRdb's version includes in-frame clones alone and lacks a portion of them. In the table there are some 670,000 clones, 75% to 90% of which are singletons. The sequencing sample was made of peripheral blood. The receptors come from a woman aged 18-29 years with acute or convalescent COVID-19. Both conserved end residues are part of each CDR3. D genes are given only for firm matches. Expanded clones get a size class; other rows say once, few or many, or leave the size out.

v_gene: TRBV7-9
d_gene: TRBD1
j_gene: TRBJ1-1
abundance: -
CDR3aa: CASSPSGGKRGSEAFF
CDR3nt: TGTGCCAGCAGCCCTTCAGGGGGCAAAAGGGGATCTGAAGCTTTCTTT

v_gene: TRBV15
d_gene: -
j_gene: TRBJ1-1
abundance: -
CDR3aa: CATPVAGGNTEAFF
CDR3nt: TGTGCCACCCCCGTGGCGGGGGGCAACACTGAAGCTTTCTTT

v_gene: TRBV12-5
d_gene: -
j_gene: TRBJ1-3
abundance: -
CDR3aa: CASGLGGGEKGNTIYF
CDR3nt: TGTGCTAGTGGTTTGGGCGGGGGAGAAAAAGGAAACACCATATATTTT

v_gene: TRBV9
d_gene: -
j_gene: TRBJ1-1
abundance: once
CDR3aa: CASSVEMGGTEAFF
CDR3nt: TGTGCCAGCAGCGTAGAAATGGGGGGCACTGAAGCTTTCTTT

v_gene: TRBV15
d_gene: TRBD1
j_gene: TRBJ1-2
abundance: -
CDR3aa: CATNEENQGASGYTF
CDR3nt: TGTGCCACCAATGAAGAGAACCAGGGGGCCAGTGGCTACACCTTC

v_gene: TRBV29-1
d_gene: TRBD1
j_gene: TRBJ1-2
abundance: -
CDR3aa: CSVPTGSYGYTF
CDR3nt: TGCAGCGTACCGACAGGGTCCTATGGCTACACCTTC

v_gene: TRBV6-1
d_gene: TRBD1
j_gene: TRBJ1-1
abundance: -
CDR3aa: CASSGGQGKSKNTEAFF
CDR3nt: TGTGCCAGCAGTGGGGGACAGGGGAAGTCTAAAAATACTGAAGCTTTCTTT

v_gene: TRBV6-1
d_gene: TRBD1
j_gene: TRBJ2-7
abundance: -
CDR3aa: CASSDPRGQYEQYF
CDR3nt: TGTGCCAGCAGTGACCCAAGGGGGCAATACGAGCAGTACTTC

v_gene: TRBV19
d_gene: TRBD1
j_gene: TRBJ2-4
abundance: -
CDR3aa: CASSIGPLYRGPVTKNIQYF
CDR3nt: TGTGCCAGTAGTATAGGCCCCCTATACAGGGGGCCTGTAACCAAAAACATTCAGTACTTC

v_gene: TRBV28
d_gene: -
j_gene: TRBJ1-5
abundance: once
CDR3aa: CASSPRGGQPQHF
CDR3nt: TGTGCCAGCAGTCCGCGTGGAGGTCAGCCCCAGCATTTT

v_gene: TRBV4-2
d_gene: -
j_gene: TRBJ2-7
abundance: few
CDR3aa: CASSQERDPSYEQYF
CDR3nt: TGTGCCAGCAGCCAAGAGCGGGACCCCTCCTACGAGCAGTACTTC

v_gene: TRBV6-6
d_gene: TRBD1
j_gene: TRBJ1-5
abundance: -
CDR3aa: CASGRGTNQPQHF
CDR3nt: TGTGCCAGCGGCAGGGGGACCAATCAGCCCCAGCATTTT

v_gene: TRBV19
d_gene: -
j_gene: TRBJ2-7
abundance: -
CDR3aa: CASSIAPTEPYEQYF
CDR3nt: TGTGCCAGTAGTATAGCCCCGACAGAACCCTACGAGCAGTACTTC

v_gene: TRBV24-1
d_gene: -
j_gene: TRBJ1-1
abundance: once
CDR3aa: CATSDNRNTEAFF
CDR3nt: TGTGCCACCAGTGACAACAGGAACACTGAAGCTTTCTTT

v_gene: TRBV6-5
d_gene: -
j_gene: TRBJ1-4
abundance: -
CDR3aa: CASRPGGGGEKLFF
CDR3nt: TGTGCCAGCAGGCCCGGGGGAGGAGGGGAAAAACTGTTTTTT

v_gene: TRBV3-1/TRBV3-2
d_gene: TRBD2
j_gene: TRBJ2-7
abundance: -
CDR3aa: CASSLGLAGVYEQYF
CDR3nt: TGTGCCAGCAGCCTAGGACTAGCGGGGGTCTACGAGCAGTACTTC

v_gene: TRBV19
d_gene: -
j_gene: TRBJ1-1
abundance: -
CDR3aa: CASSFPYDRFVTEAFF
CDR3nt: TGTGCCAGTAGTTTCCCCTATGACAGGTTCGTCACTGAAGCTTTCTTT

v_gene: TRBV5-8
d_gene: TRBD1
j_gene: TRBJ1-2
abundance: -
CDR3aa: CASSFPDRRNYGYTF
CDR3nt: TGTGCCAGCAGCTTCCCGGACAGGCGGAACTATGGCTACACCTTC

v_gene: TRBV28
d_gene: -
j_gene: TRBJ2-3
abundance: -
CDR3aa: CASSSRLGTRPDTQYF
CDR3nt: TGTGCCAGCAGTTCGAGGTTAGGGACTCGACCAGATACGCAGTATTTT

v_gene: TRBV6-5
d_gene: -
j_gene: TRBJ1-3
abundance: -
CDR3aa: CASMISENSGNTIYF
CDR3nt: TGTGCCAGCATGATTTCAGAAAACTCTGGAAACACCATATATTTT

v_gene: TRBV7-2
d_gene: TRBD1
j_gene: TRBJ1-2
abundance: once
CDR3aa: CASSAGWTGNYGYTF
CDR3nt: TGTGCCAGCAGTGCAGGTTGGACAGGGAACTATGGCTACACCTTC

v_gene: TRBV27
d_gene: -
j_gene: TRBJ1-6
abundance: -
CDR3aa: CASSPSRGGRWNSPLHF
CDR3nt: TGTGCCAGCAGTCCATCCCGGGGAGGGCGATGGAATTCACCCCTCCACTTT

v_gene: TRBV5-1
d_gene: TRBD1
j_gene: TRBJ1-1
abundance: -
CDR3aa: CASSLDLQGAIVTEAFF
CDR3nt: TGCGCCAGCAGCTTGGACCTCCAGGGGGCTATTGTGACTGAAGCTTTCTTT

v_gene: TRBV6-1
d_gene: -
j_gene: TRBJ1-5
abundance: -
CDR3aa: CASSDGPLQLPQHF
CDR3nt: TGTGCCAGCAGTGATGGTCCCCTGCAGTTGCCCCAGCATTTT

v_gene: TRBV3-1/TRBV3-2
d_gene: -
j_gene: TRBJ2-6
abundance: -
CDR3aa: CASSPDKAGANVLTF
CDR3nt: TGTGCCAGCAGCCCTGACAAGGCTGGGGCCAACGTCCTGACTTTC

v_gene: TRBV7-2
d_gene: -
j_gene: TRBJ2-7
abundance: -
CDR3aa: CASSLRDWNYEQYF
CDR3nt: TGTGCCAGCTCTTTGAGGGACTGGAACTACGAGCAGTACTTC

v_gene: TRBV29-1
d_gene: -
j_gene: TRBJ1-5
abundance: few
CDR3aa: CSVSRGLGQPQHF
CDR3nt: TGCAGCGTTAGTAGGGGTTTAGGTCAGCCCCAGCATTTT

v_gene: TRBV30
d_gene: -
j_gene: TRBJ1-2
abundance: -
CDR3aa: CAWSPNILDRSVFYGYTF
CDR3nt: TGTGCCTGGAGCCCGAATATACTAGACAGGTCGGTTTTCTATGGCTACACCTTC

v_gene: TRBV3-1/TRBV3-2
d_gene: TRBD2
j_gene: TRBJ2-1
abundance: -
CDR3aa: CASSQDSLGEGAYNEQFF
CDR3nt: TGTGCCAGCAGCCAAGATAGTCTGGGGGAGGGTGCCTACAATGAGCAGTTCTTC

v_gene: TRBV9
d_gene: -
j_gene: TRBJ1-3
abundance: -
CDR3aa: CASSAAGTPISGNTIYF
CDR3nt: TGTGCCAGCAGCGCAGCCGGGACACCAATCTCTGGAAACACCATATATTTT

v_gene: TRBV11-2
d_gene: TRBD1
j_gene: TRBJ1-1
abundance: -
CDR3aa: CASSPTPTGGNTEAFF
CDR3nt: TGTGCCAGCAGCCCCACTCCGACAGGGGGCAACACTGAAGCTTTCTTT

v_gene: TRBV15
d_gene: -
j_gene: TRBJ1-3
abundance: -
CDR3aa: CATSRVPLAGVSGNTIYF
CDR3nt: TGTGCCACCAGCAGAGTTCCCCTGGCAGGGGTATCTGGAAACACCATATATTTT

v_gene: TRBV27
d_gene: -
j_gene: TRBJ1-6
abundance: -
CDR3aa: CASSLTRSPLHF
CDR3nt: TGTGCCAGCAGTCTCACGCGTTCACCCCTCCACTTT

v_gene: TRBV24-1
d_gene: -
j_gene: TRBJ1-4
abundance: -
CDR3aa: CATSDGLGGVEKLFF
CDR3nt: TGTGCCACCAGTGACGGGCTGGGGGGGGTTGAAAAACTGTTTTTT

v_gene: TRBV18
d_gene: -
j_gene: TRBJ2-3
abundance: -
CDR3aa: CASSLPSLGGDTQYF
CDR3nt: TGTGCCAGCTCACTCCCCTCTTTGGGCGGGGATACGCAGTATTTT

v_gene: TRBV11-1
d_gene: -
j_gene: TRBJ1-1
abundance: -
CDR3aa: CASSSPGIFNTEAFF
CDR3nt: TGTGCCAGCAGCTCGCCGGGTATCTTCAACACTGAAGCTTTCTTT

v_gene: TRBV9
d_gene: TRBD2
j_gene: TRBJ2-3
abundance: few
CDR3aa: CASSVGSGTSGDQSTDTQYF
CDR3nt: TGTGCCAGCAGCGTAGGCTCCGGGACTAGCGGGGACCAAAGCACAGATACGCAGTATTTT